This is a list of T cell receptor beta chains from one sample in a study of cytomegalovirus exposure and HLA in healthy donors. Profiled with immunoSEQ multiplex PCR; TCRdb holds only in-frame clones, not every one. The profile covers just over 95,000 clones, with about four fifths appearing a single time and roughly 4.3% taken by the ten largest. Sequencing was done on a sample of PBMCs. All receptors derive from a woman in her thirties or forties in good health and CMV-seropositive. The CDR3 runs from the conserved cysteine through the conserved F or W. D genes are given only for firm matches. Where a row states a size, it is once, few, many or the class of an expanded clone; other rows omit it.

d_call j_call cdr3_length clone_size v_call cdr3_aa cdr3_nt
TRBD2 TRBJ2-1 14 few TRBV25-1 CASSEIWREGEQFF TGTGCCAGCAGTGAAATTTGGCGGGAGGGTGAGCAGTTCTTC
. TRBJ2-7 15 few TRBV28 CASTDPGVVSYEQYF TGTGCCAGCACCGACCCCGGGGTTGTTTCCTACGAGCAGTACTTC
. TRBJ2-3 13 . TRBV13 CASRSDTTDTQYF TGTGCCAGCAGGTCTGACACCACAGATACGCAGTATTTT
. TRBJ1-1 14 . TRBV18 CASSLSGQMTEAFF TGTGCCAGCTCTTTAAGTGGACAGATGACTGAAGCTTTCTTT
TRBD2 TRBJ2-7 14 . TRBV7-8 CASSLVAGENEQYF TGTGCCAGCAGCTTAGTCGCGGGAGAGAACGAGCAGTACTTC
. TRBJ2-5 13 . TRBV11-2 CASNLGIQETQYF TGTGCCAGCAACTTAGGTATCCAAGAGACCCAGTACTTC
. TRBJ2-3 14 . TRBV12-2 CASRLAQMDYTQYF TGTGCAAGTCGCTTAGCACAGATGGACTATACGCAGTATTTT
. TRBJ1-1 13 . TRBV19 CASRDRVNTEAFF TGTGCCAGTAGAGACCGGGTGAACACTGAAGCTTTCTTT
. TRBJ2-7 16 . TRBV21-1 CASSKKEPRVTYEQYF TGTGCCAGCAGCAAAAAGGAACCGAGGGTTACCTACGAGCAGTACTTC
TRBD2 TRBJ2-2 15 . TRBV7-2 CASSLTSGQTGELFF TGTGCCAGCAGCTTAACTAGCGGACAAACCGGGGAGCTGTTTTTT
. TRBJ2-2 15 . TRBV15 CATRLPGLITGELFF TGTGCCACCAGGTTGCCGGGACTGATCACCGGGGAGCTGTTTTTT
. TRBJ2-1 14 . TRBV18 CASSPLSSYNEQFF TGTGCCAGCTCACCACTGAGCTCCTACAATGAGCAGTTCTTC
. TRBJ1-2 15 . TRBV2 CASNAGGTNFYGYTF TGTGCCAGCAATGCAGGAGGGACTAACTTCTATGGCTACACCTTC
. TRBJ1-4 14 . TRBV29-1 CSVATTDSNEKLFF TGCAGCGTGGCCACGACAGACTCTAATGAAAAACTGTTTTTT
TRBD1 TRBJ1-5 16 . TRBV7-9 CASSPLGTGGNQPQHF TGTGCCAGCAGCCCCCTTGGGACAGGGGGCAATCAGCCCCAGCATTTT
TRBD1 TRBJ1-1 16 . TRBV5-1 CASSFNGQGGNTEAFF TGCGCCAGCAGCTTCAATGGACAGGGTGGGAACACTGAAGCTTTCTTT
. TRBJ1-1 17 . TRBV21-1 CASSSDRGTHQGAEAFF TGTGCCAGCAGCTCAGACAGGGGCACACATCAGGGGGCTGAAGCTTTCTTT
TRBD1 TRBJ2-5 17 . TRBV5-1 CASSLVSGQGWGETQYF TGCGCCAGCAGCTTGGTGTCGGGACAGGGCTGGGGGGAGACCCAGTACTTC